This T cell receptor (beta chain) was captured in a study of cytomegalovirus exposure and HLA in healthy donors. Study-level points and caveats: Most TCR beta V segments were productive about 90% or about 30% of the time in an earlier analysis. Follow-up analysis later connected one missense variant in DCLRE1C with trimming of TCR beta V- and J-genes.

In the case of this clone: What it binds is not known.

It was with 60 Vbeta and 13 Jbeta primers that the PCR ran. The protocol was immunoSEQ multiplex PCR, while the TCRdb copy is restricted to in-frame clones and leaves out a portion. This sample's table reports tens of thousands of clones. The clonotype comes from an older woman in good health and CMV-seropositive. Sequences were obtained from PBMCs.

CDR3 sequence (DNA): TGCGCCAGCAGCCCTAGCGGGGGAGCCTACAATGAGCAGTTCTTC. It is translated as CASSPSGGAYNEQFF. V and J are TRBV5-1 and TRBJ2-1; TRBD2 matches at 10 bases. Germline lookup yields CDR1 SGHRS and CDR2 YFSETQ. This CDR3 has 15 amino acids. J was trimmed by 2 bases and V by 4 bases; bases with no gene match: 3.